Listed here is a single T cell receptor beta chain. The sample originates from a study of OX40 agonist ivuxolimab in advanced cancers. Across the whole study: Patients received ivuxolimab, an agonistic anti-OX40 (CD134) antibody. Three patients got partial responses; one had hepatocellular carcinoma and two had cutaneous melanoma.

The CDR3 is 17 residues long. The V gene's germline CDR1 is WNHNN and CDR2 SYGVQD (reference sequence). V shed 2 bases, J shed 4 bases, and the junction held 9 bases outside the gene matches. The data were produced by immunoSEQ multiplex PCR, yet TCRdb's version contains in-frame clones alone and is incomplete. The sample contains approximately 40,000 clones, roughly 80% of which appear only once. The TCR was taken from an adult with an advanced solid tumor such as melanoma, head and neck, liver or kidney cancer. This chain connects TRBV10-1 to TRBJ2-5; 11 bases map to TRBD2. The source material was CD4+ or CD8+ T cells sorted from blood, sampled in a trial of the OX40 agonist ivuxolimab. CDR3 sequence reads: CASSERPSGRRIETQYF. The CDR3 DNA reads as TGCGCCAGCAGTGAGAGGCCTAGCGGGAGGAGGATAGAGACCCAGTACTTC.